The 7 T cell receptor beta chains listed next were all sequenced from one sample in a study of T cells in localized non-small cell lung cancer. The repertoire was sequenced with immunoSEQ multiplex PCR; TCRdb's copy has only in-frame clones and lacks some. The sample carries 15,000 to 20,000 clones, about 80% recorded once. The sequencing here drew on peripheral blood, taken before any cancer treatment. Receptors originate from a man aged 40-75 years with stage I lung adenocarcinoma.

This clone was detected once. The chain uses TRBV7-2 and TRBJ1-2, with D maybe TRBD1 (5 bases). The CDR3 consists of 14 residues. The germline CDR1 and CDR2 sequences are SGHTA and FQGNSA. V was clipped by 1 base and J by 10 bases, with 16 bases between them. The CDR3 loop is CASSLEGRDGDYTF. In DNA, the CDR3 is TGTGCCAGCAGCTTAGAGGGCAGGGATGGAGACTACACCTTC. Supplemented by reference TRBV7-2 and TRBJ1-2, the full variable domain reads GAGVSQSPSNKVTEKGKDVELRCDPISGHTALYWYRQSLGQGLEFLIYFQGNSAPDKSGLPSDRFSAERTGGSVSTLTIQRTQQEDSAVYLCASSLEGRDGDYTFGSGTRLTVV.

Within the sample, this clone is medium-sized. The V gene is TRBV4-1, the J gene TRBJ1-5; 8 bases are shared with TRBD1. The CDR3 spans 15 residues. Germline CDR1 is MGHRA and CDR2 is YSYEKL. Germline trimming cut 0 bases from V and 9 bases from J; bases unmatched to any gene: 7. CDR3 loop: CASSQEGQGKWPQHF. Here the CDR3 DNA reads TGCGCCAGCAGCCAAGAAGGACAGGGTAAATGGCCCCAGCATTTT.

The chain combines TRBV27 with TRBJ2-7, with 9 bases aligning to TRBD1. V shed 5 bases and J 4 bases; nucleotides not matched to a gene: 9. CDR1 MNHEY and CDR2 SMNVEV come from the germline V gene (reference sequence). The CDR3 spans 15 residues. The CDR3 here is CASSDMGTGPYEQYF. As DNA, the CDR3 is TGTGCCAGCAGTGATATGGGGACAGGGCCGTACGAGCAGTACTTC.

The CDR3 DNA sequence: TGTGCCAGCAGTCCTCTTTTCCTCACAGATACGCAGTATTTT. The encoded protein is CASSPLFLTDTQYF. The chain is built from TRBV27 and TRBJ2-3, with D uncertain. Trimming removed 5 bases from V and 2 bases from J, with 11 bases in between. This CDR3 has 14 residues. CDR1 is MNHEY and CDR2 is SMNVEV in the germline V gene (reference sequence).

This chain links TRBV5-1 with TRBJ1-1, with D tentatively TRBD1 (6 bases). Trimming pared 2 bases from V and 1 base from J, leaving 9 bases between. The germline V gene has CDR1 SGHRS and CDR2 YFSETQ. The CDR3 covers 14 residues. CDR3 amino acids: CASSFKGGNTEAFF. DNA of the CDR3: TGCGCCAGCAGCTTTAAAGGGGGGAACACTGAAGCTTTCTTT.

To note about this clone: Sequence at one end of the junction differs from germline and may be a read error. This sequence joins TRBV7-7 and TRBJ1-1; tentative D call: TRBD1 (6 bases). CDR1 SSHAT and CDR2 FNYEAQ come from the germline V gene (reference sequence). This CDR3 has 17 amino acids. The CDR3 spells CASSLVPPGGSNTEAFF. The CDR3 DNA follows: TGTGCTAGCAGCTTAGTTCCCCCGGGGGGCTCGAACACTGAAGCTTTCTTT.

This clone was seen once. V usage is TRBV28 and J usage is TRBJ2-7, with a weak D call TRBD1 (8 bases). CDR3 size: 13 residues. V lost 6 bases and J lost 6, with 15 bases in between. Germline V gene lookup returns CDR1 MDHEN and CDR2 SYDVKM. The CDR3 DNA follows: TGTGCCAGCAGCCGGACAGGGAGGGGCGAGCAGTACTTC. This gives the protein CASSRTGRGEQYF. The variable domain in full, completed from reference TRBV28 and TRBJ2-7, reads DVKVTQSSRYLVKRTGEKVFLECVQDMDHENMFWYRQDPGLGLRLIYFSYDVKMKEKGDIPEGYSVSREKKERFSLILESASTNQTSMYLCASSRTGRGEQYFGPGTRLTVT.